The entry below describes one T cell receptor beta chain. The antigen remains undetermined. This entry belongs to a study of Ad26.COV2.S vaccination and SARS-CoV-2 variants. General study findings and limits: Recipients of either vaccine or placebo displayed similar breadth of non-spike TCRs.

Some clones are missing from TCRdb's copy, which holds only in-frame ones; the method was immunoSEQ multiplex PCR. The data hold more than 300,000 clones, with about 86% observed a single time. Trimming cost V 11 bases and J 6 bases; bases outside gene matches: 28. CDR3 length equals 19 residues. Germline V gene lookup returns CDR1 MRHNA and CDR2 SNTAGT. Noted treatment: some 20 received Ad26.COV2.S at low or high dose, single or two shots; 5 received placebo; per-sample allocation not given. All samples were drawn on day 63, counting from the first vaccine or placebo injection. The source material was peripheral blood, sampled in a trial of Ad26.COV2.S vaccine versus placebo. This clonotype was sampled from a person between 18 and 60 years old who received the Ad26.COV2.S COVID-19 vaccine or a placebo. The chain uses TRBV6-4 and TRBJ1-1, with 9 bases lining up with TRBD1. CDR3 sequence: CAGPSGGQGVSRADAEAFF. The CDR3 nucleotides read TGTGCCGGGCCGTCAGGGGGACAGGGTGTGTCCCGAGCCGACGCTGAAGCTTTCTTT.